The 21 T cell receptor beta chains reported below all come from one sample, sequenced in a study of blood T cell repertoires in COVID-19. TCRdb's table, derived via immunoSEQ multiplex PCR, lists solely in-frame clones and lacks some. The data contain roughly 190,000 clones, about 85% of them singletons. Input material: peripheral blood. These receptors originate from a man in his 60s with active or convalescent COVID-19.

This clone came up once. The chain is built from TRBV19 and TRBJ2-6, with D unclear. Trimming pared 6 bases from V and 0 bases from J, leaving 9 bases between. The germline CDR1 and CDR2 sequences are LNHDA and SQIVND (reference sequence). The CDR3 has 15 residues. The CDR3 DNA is TGTGCCAGTAGCACCCCGGGCTCTGGGGCCAACGTCCTGACTTTC. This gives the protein CASSTPGSGANVLTF.

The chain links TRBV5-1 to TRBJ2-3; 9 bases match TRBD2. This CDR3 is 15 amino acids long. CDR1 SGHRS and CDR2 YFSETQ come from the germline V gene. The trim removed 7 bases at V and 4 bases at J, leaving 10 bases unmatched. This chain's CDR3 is CASYLGGGASDTQYF. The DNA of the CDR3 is TGCGCCAGCTACCTCGGCGGGGGGGCTTCAGATACGCAGTATTTT.

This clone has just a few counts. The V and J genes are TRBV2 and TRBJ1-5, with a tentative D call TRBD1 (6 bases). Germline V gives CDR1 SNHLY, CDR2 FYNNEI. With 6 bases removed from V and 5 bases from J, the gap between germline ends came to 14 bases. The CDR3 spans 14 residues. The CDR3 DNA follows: TGTGCCAGCAGGGGGACAAGAGGGGATCAGCCCCAGCATTTT. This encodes CASRGTRGDQPQHF.

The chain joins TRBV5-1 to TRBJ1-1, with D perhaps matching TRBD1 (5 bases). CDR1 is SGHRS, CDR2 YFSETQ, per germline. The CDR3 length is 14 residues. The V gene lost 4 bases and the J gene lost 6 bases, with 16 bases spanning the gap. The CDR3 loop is CASSARVDQSEAFF. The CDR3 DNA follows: TGCGCCAGCAGCGCCAGGGTTGATCAATCTGAAGCTTTCTTT.

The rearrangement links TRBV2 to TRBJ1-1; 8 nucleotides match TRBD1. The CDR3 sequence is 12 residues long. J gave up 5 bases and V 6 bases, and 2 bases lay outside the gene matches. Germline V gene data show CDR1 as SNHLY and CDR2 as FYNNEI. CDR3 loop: CASSYRGTEAFF. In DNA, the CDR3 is TGTGCCAGCAGCTACAGGGGGACTGAAGCTTTCTTT.

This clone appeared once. The CDR3 DNA reads as TGTGCCAGCCGAGCGGGGGGGCTCAATGAGCAGTTCTTC. Translation gives CASRAGGLNEQFF. The rearrangement joins TRBV3-1 (or the pseudogene TRBV3-2) to TRBJ2-1, with 10 bases aligning to TRBD2. This CDR3 is 13 amino acids long. Per the germline V gene, CDR1 is LGHDT and CDR2 is YNNKEL (reference sequence). Losses at the gene ends were 8 bases for V and 6 bases for J; bases not matched to a gene: 4.

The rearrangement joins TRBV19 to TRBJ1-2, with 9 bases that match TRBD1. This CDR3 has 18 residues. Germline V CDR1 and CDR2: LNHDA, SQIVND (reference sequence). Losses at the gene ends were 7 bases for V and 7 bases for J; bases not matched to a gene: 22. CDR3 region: CASIGAQVGQGIDSGYTF. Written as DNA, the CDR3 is TGTGCCAGTATAGGGGCGCAGGTCGGACAGGGGATCGATAGTGGCTACACCTTC.

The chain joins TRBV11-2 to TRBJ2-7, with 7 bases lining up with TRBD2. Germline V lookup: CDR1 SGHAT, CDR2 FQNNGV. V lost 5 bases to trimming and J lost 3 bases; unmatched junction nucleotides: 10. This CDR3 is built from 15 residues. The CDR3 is CASSPLGGRSYEQYF. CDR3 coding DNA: TGTGCCAGCAGCCCGCTGGGGGGGAGGAGCTACGAGCAGTACTTC. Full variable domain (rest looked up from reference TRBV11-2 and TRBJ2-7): EAGVAQSPRYKIIEKRQSVAFWCNPISGHATLYWYQQILGQGPKLLIQFQNNGVVDDSQLPKDRFSAERLKGVDSTLKIQPAKLEDSAVYLCASSPLGGRSYEQYFGPGTRLTVT.

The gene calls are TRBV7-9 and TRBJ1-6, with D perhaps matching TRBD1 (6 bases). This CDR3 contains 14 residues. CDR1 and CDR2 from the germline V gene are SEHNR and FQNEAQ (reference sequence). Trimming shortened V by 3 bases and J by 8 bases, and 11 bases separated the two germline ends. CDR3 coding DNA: TGTGCCAGCAGCTTTGGACAGAGATATTCACCCCTCCACTTT. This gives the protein CASSFGQRYSPLHF.

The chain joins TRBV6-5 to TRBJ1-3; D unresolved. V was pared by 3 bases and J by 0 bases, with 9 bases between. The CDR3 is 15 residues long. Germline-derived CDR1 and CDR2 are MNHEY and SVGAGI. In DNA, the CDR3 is TGTGCCAGCAGTTATTCACTAAGCTCTGGAAACACCATATATTTT. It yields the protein CASSYSLSSGNTIYF.

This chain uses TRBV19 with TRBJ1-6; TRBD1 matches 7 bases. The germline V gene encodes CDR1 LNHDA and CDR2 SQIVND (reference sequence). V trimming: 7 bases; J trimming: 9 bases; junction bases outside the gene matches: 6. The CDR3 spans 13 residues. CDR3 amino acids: CASTSPGGSPLHF. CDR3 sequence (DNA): TGTGCCAGTACCTCCCCAGGGGGTTCACCCCTCCACTTT. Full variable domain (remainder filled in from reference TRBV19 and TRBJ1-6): DGGITQSPKYLFRKEGQNVTLSCEQNLNHDAMYWYRQDPGQGLRLIYYSQIVNDFQKGDIAEGYSVSREKKESFPLTVTSAQKNPTAFYLCASTSPGGSPLHFGNGTRLTVT.

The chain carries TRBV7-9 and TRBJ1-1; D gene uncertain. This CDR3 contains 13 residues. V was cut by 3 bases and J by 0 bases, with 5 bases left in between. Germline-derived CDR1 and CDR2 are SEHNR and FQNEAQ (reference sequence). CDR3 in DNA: TGTGCCAGCAGCTTGCAGATGAACACTGAAGCTTTCTTT. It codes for CASSLQMNTEAFF.

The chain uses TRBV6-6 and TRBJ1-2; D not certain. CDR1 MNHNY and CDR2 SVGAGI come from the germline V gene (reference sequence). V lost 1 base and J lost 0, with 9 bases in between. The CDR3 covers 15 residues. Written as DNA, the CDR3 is TGTGCCAGCAGTTACTGGCAGCTAGCTAACTATGGCTACACCTTC. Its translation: CASSYWQLANYGYTF.

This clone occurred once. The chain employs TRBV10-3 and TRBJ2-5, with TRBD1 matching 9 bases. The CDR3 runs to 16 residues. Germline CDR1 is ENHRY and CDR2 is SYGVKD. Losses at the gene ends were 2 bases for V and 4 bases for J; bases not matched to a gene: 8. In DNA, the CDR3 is TGTGCCATCAGTGAGAGGGAACAGGGGGCTGGAGAGACCCAGTACTTC. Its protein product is CAISEREQGAGETQYF.

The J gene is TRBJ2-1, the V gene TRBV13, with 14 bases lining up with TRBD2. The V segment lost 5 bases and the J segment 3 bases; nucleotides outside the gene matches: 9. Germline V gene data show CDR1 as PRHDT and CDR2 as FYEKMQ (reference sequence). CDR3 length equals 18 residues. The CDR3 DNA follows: TGTGCCAGCAGCCCCAGACGACTAGCGGGGGGGAACTACAATGAGCAGTTCTTC. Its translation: CASSPRRLAGGNYNEQFF.

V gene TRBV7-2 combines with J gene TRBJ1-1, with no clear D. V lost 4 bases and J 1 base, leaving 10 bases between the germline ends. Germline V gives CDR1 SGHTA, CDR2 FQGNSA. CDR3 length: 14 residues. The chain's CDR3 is CASSSLGPNTEAFF. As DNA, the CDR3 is TGTGCCAGCAGCTCATTGGGCCCGAACACTGAAGCTTTCTTT.

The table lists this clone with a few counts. CDR3 amino acids: CASSERRGRTDTQYF. CDR3 in DNA: TGTGCCAGCAGTGAACGGCGGGGACGCACAGATACGCAGTATTTT. The chain uses TRBV6-1 and TRBJ2-3, with D maybe TRBD2 (6 bases). The CDR3 is 15 amino acids. Trimming pared 2 bases from V and 1 base from J, leaving 10 bases between. Per germline, CDR1 MNHNS and CDR2 SASEGT.

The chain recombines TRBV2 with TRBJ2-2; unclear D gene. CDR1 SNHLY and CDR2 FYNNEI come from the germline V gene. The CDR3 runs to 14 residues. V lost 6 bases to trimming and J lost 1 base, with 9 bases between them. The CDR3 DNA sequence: TGTGCCAGCAGGAACAACAGGAACACCGGGGAGCTGTTTTTT. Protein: CASRNNRNTGELFF.

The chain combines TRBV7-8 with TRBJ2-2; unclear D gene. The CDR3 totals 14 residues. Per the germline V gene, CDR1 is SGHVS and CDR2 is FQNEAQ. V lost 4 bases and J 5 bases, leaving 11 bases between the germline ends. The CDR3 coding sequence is TGTGCCAGCAGCTCAGAGACATGGACCGGGGAGCTGTTTTTT. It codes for CASSSETWTGELFF. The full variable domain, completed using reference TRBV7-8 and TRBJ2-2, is GAGVSQSPRYKVAKRGQDVALRCDPISGHVSLFWYQQALGQGPEFLTYFQNEAQLDKSGLPSDRFFAERPEGSVSTLKIQRTQQEDSAVYLCASSSETWTGELFFGEGSRLTVL.

The CDR3 bases are TGTGCCAGCAGCTTCGCCGGGACAGGGGCCGGGGAGCTGTTTTTT. Protein product: CASSFAGTGAGELFF. The chain joins TRBV7-9 to TRBJ2-2, with TRBD1 matching over 10 bases. With 3 bases clipped from V and 6 bases from J, the junction kept 4 bases outside the gene matches. Germline V gene sequence: CDR1 SEHNR, CDR2 FQNEAQ (reference sequence). This CDR3 has 15 amino acids. Full variable domain (rest looked up from reference TRBV7-9 and TRBJ2-2): DTGVSQNPRHKITKRGQNVTFRCDPISEHNRLYWYRQTLGQGPEFLTYFQNEAQLEKSRLLSDRFSAERPKGSFSTLEIQRTEQGDSAMYLCASSFAGTGAGELFFGEGSRLTVL.

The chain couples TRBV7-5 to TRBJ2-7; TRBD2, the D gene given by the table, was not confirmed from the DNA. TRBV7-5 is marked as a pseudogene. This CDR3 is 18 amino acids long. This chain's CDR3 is CVRSFHRVGVTSSYEQYF. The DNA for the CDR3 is TGTGTCAGAAGCTTTCATCGTGTTGGAGTTACCAGCTCCTACGAGCAGTACTTC.